The text below deals with one TCR beta chain. Primers for the PCR totalled 60 Vbeta and 13 Jbeta. Assay: immunoSEQ multiplex PCR; the TCRdb copy retains only in-frame clones and omits some. The sample includes 100,000 to 150,000 clones, around 72% seen only once; the top ten take less than 2%. This sample was taken from a study of cytomegalovirus exposure and HLA in healthy donors. Germline V lookup: CDR1 LNHNV, CDR2 YYDKDF (reference sequence). The CDR3 has 17 amino acids. V gave up 3 bases and J gave up 6 bases, with 22 bases separating them. The clonotype was recovered from a woman between 40 and 50 years old in good health and CMV-seronegative. Sequenced material: PBMCs. The chain links TRBV15 to TRBJ2-3; D gene ambiguous. This chain's CDR3 is CATSSAQTPPLSDTQYF. The CDR3 DNA reads as TGTGCCACCAGCAGTGCCCAGACACCACCGCTTTCGGATACGCAGTATTTT.